These 3 T cell receptor beta chains came from one sample sequenced in a study of breast tumors, draining lymph nodes, adjacent tissues. TCRdb reprocessed the multiplex PCR reads via MiXCR and lists one record per CDR3 protein. The sample lists approximately 12,000 distinct CDR3 sequences, roughly 35% occurring once. The sequenced sample consisted of breast tumor tissue. These receptors all come from a female donor with breast cancer. Some clones in this sample may be carry-over from other donors' samples.

The rearrangement joins TRBV19 to TRBJ2-7, with 12 bases fitting TRBD1. The CDR3 loop spans 16 amino acids. Germline values: CDR1 LNHDA, CDR2 SQIVND (reference sequence). V lost 3 bases and J lost 2; bases outside the gene matches: 5. Written as DNA, the CDR3 is TGTGCCAGTAGTATTGGTGGGACAGGGGGCCCCTACGAGCAGTACTTC. Protein: CASSIGGTGGPYEQYF.

As regards this clonotype: A read error is likely, as this CDR3 ends without the conserved phenylalanine or tryptophan. The chain employs TRBV5-1 and TRBJ2-2; 7 bases are shared with TRBD1. CDR3 length: 16 residues. Looked up from germline, CDR1 is SGHRS and CDR2 is YFSETQ. In DNA, the CDR3 is TGCGCCAGCAGCTCGCCGGGACAGACGAACACCGGGGAACTGTTTATT. It translates to CASSSPGQTNTGELFI.

This clonotype was picked up many times. This rearrangement joins TRBV6-4 to TRBJ2-3, with D possibly TRBD1 on 5 matching bases. Trimming pared 2 bases from V and 1 base from J, leaving 25 bases between. The CDR3 length is 20 residues. Per the germline V gene, CDR1 is MRHNA and CDR2 is SNTAGT. The CDR3 loop reads CASSDPTTHLPGLGTDTQYF. In DNA form, the CDR3 reads TGTGCCAGCAGTGACCCAACAACCCACTTGCCAGGGTTGGGCACAGATACGCAGTATTTT.